One and the same sample provided the 31 T cell receptor beta chains below, sequenced in a study of blood T cells in healthy people across ages. With a J-beta primer mix and a sample-barcoded 5' primer, a second PCR ran about 7 to 11 cycles. In TCRdb, the 5' RACE reads were re-called with MiXCR into one record per CDR3 protein. The repertoire has hundreds of thousands of distinct CDR3 sequences, around half of them found once; the top ten carry just under 25%. Sequencing was done on a sample of blood. These receptors were collected from a man at least 80 years old in good health.

V usage is TRBV7-6 and J usage is TRBJ2-3; D remains unclear. V was cut by 5 bases and J by 0 bases, with 12 bases left in between. CDR3 length: 15 amino acids. Germline-derived CDR1 and CDR2 are SGHVS and FNYEAQ. The DNA for the CDR3 is TGTGCCAGCAGCCCCTACGAGGCAAGCACAGATACGCAGTATTTT. Translation gives CASSPYEASTDTQYF.

This chain links TRBV20-1 with TRBJ1-1, with TRBD1 identical over 8 bases. The germline CDR1 and CDR2 sequences are DFQATT and SNEGSKA (reference sequence). Trimming at V came to 0 bases and at J to 4 bases, leaving 13 bases not matched to a gene. The CDR3 extends over 17 amino acids. CDR3 amino acids: CSARDTPRTGMVTEAFF. The CDR3, as DNA: TGCAGTGCTAGAGATACCCCCAGGACAGGGATGGTCACTGAAGCTTTCTTT.

This sequence joins TRBV20-1 and TRBJ2-2; 11 bases line up with TRBD1. This CDR3 comprises 16 residues. Germline assignment: CDR1 DFQATT and CDR2 SNEGSKA (reference sequence). Germline trimming cut 3 bases from V and 4 bases from J; bases unmatched to any gene: 7. The CDR3 reads CSARDSGTGGTGELFF. Here the CDR3 DNA reads TGCAGTGCTAGGGATTCCGGGACAGGGGGCACCGGGGAGCTGTTTTTT.

In its sample, this clonotype was seen a few times. The rearrangement uses TRBV20-1 and TRBJ2-7, with TRBD1 matching over 9 bases. Per germline, CDR1 DFQATT and CDR2 SNEGSKA (reference sequence). With V trimmed by 3 bases and J by 4 bases, 7 bases remained unmatched. The CDR3 extends over 14 amino acids. Written as DNA, the CDR3 is TGCAGTGCTAGTTTACAGGGGGCGGATTACGAGCAGTACTTC. Residues: CSASLQGADYEQYF.

This clonotype was recorded a few times. The V gene is TRBV6-6, the J gene TRBJ2-7; the D is unclear. This CDR3 spans 12 amino acids. The V gene's germline CDR1 is MNHNY and CDR2 SVGAGI (reference sequence). The V end lost 0 bases, the J end lost 6 bases, and 6 bases lay between the germline ends. The CDR3 region is CASSYSVGEQYF. CDR3 coding DNA: TGTGCCAGCAGTTACTCTGTAGGCGAGCAGTACTTC.

This clonotype was counted between two and nine times. This sequence joins TRBV27 and TRBJ2-7; D might be TRBD2 (5 bases). The CDR3 has 12 residues. V was trimmed by 6 bases and J by 5 bases, leaving 11 bases between them. Germline V gene data show CDR1 as MNHEY and CDR2 as SMNVEV (reference sequence). The DNA for the CDR3 is TGTGCCAGCAGAACACTCGGGAACGAGCAGTACTTC. It translates to CASRTLGNEQYF.

This clonotype was picked up a small number of times. The gene calls are TRBV7-2 and TRBJ2-1; D perhaps matches TRBD2 (5 bases). This CDR3 has 17 amino acids. CDR1 and CDR2 from the germline V gene are SGHTA and FQGNSA. V dropped 4 bases and J dropped 8 bases, with 24 bases sitting between them. CDR3 amino acids: CASSYARLANPSHEQFF. The CDR3 region has the DNA TGTGCCAGCAGCTACGCCAGATTAGCGAACCCCTCCCATGAGCAGTTCTTC.

In this sample, this clonotype turned up a few times. The genes are TRBV6-6 and TRBJ2-2; 12 nucleotides align to TRBD1. CDR1 MNHNY and CDR2 SVGAGI come from the germline V gene (reference sequence). CDR3 length equals 17 residues. J gave up 7 bases and V 7 bases, and 13 bases lay outside the gene matches. In nucleotides, the CDR3 is TGTGCCAGCACCAAGGGGACAGGGGGCTTCCTAGGCGGGGAGCTGTTTTTT. Protein product: CASTKGTGGFLGGELFF.

Turning to this clonotype: The junction and the germline gene differ at one end; a read error may be behind it. The chain has TRBV20-1 and TRBJ2-5; tentative D call: TRBD2 (7 bases). CDR3 length equals 15 residues. Germline V gives CDR1 DFQATT, CDR2 SNEGSKA (reference sequence). The CDR3 sequence is CSARAWGGGYNEQYF. DNA for the CDR3: TGCAGTGCGAGAGCCTGGGGGGGGGGCTACAATGAGCAGTACTTC.

J is TRBJ2-7 and V is TRBV20-1; no clear D gene. The length of the CDR3 is 13 residues. V lost 6 bases to trimming and J lost 2 bases, with 14 bases between them. Germline-derived CDR1 and CDR2 are DFQATT and SNEGSKA (reference sequence). The CDR3: CSAARDGAYEQYF. CDR3 nucleotide sequence: TGCAGTGCCGCTCGAGACGGTGCCTACGAGCAGTACTTC.

The rearrangement joins TRBV29-1 to TRBJ2-1, with a tentative D call TRBD2 (5 bases). Trimming took 7 bases from V and 3 from J, leaving 10 bases between them. This CDR3 has 12 amino acids. Germline CDR1 reads SQVTM; CDR2 reads ANQGSEA. CDR3: CSAEEFYNEQFF. CDR3 nucleotide sequence: TGCAGCGCGGAGGAGTTCTACAATGAGCAGTTCTTC.

This chain joins TRBV27 and TRBJ2-1, with TRBD1 matching over 7 bases. V was pared by 1 base and J by 3 bases, with 12 bases of the junction left unmatched. CDR3 size: 18 residues. Germline CDR1 is MNHEY and CDR2 is SMNVEV (reference sequence). The CDR3 is CASSLFAPPGGNYNEQFF. The CDR3 DNA follows: TGTGCCAGCAGTTTATTCGCCCCGCCAGGGGGTAACTACAATGAGCAGTTCTTC.

Only one count was recorded for this clonotype. The J gene is TRBJ1-2, the V gene TRBV27; D may be TRBD1 (6 bases). The V end lost 2 bases, the J end lost 7 bases, and 14 bases lay between the germline ends. The CDR3 length is 14 residues. Germline V gene sequence: CDR1 MNHEY, CDR2 SMNVEV (reference sequence). CDR3 loop: CASSLRSGASGYTF. The CDR3, as DNA: TGTGCCAGCAGTTTAAGGTCGGGGGCCAGTGGCTACACCTTC.

This clonotype came up a few times. The rearrangement joins TRBV18 to TRBJ2-7; 7 nucleotides line up with TRBD1. The CDR3 runs to 13 residues. The V and J ends lost 6 bases and 3 bases, in that order; junction bases with no gene match: 5. The V gene's germline CDR1 is KGHSH and CDR2 LQKENI. The CDR3 DNA reads TGTGCCAGCTCCTCGGGACAGTTCTACGAGCAGTACTTC. This translates into CASSSGQFYEQYF.

This clonotype occurred once. The junction does not match germline at one end; this may be a read error. V usage is TRBV20-1 and J usage is TRBJ2-4, with 8 bases lining up with TRBD2. Germline assignment: CDR1 DFQATT and CDR2 SNEGSKA (reference sequence). The CDR3 covers 14 residues. CDR3 residues: CSTSDSGTLNIQYF. In DNA form, the CDR3 reads TGCAGTACTAGTGATAGCGGGACCCTAAACATTCAGTACTTC.

This clonotype was seen once. The V call is TRBV11-3, the J call TRBJ2-7; D unclear. The V end lost 5 bases, the J end lost 4 bases, and 15 bases lay between the germline ends. CDR3 length: 14 residues. Germline V gene data show CDR1 as SGHNT and CDR2 as YENEEA. In DNA form, the CDR3 reads TGTGCCAGCAGCGGCGGTGCAGGACGATACGAGCAGTACTTC. This codes for CASSGGAGRYEQYF.

The V gene is TRBV12-3 or TRBV12-4, the J gene TRBJ2-5; 10 bases line up with TRBD2. J lost 6 bases, V lost 5 bases, and 9 bases had no gene match. The length of the CDR3 is 15 residues. The CDR3 here is CASSTQLAGRQTQYF. The CDR3 region has the DNA TGTGCCAGCAGTACCCAACTAGCGGGGCGGCAGACCCAGTACTTC.

The gene calls are TRBV2 and TRBJ1-1, with D unclear. V was cut by 6 bases and J by 9 bases, with 5 bases left in between. CDR1 is SNHLY and CDR2 is FYNNEI in the germline V gene. There are 9 residues in the CDR3. CDR3 in DNA: TGTGCCAGCAGCGTGAAAGCTTTCTTT. This sequence encodes CASSVKAFF. The full variable domain, with the rest looked up from reference TRBV2 and TRBJ1-1, is EPEVTQTPSHQVTQMGQEVILRCVPISNHLYFYWYRQILGQKVEFLVSFYNNEISEKSEIFDDQFSVERPDGSNFTLKIRSTKLEDSAMYFCASSVKAFFGQGTRLTVV.

This clonotype was recorded a few times. This chain joins TRBV5-1 and TRBJ2-5, with D possibly matching TRBD2 (6 bases). The CDR3 spans 15 residues. CDR1 is SGHRS, CDR2 YFSETQ, per germline. V was cut by 4 bases and J by 8 bases, with 21 bases left in between. The DNA for the CDR3 is TGCGCCAGCAGCAACCTCTCCCCGGGGGTTGGTACCCAGTACTTC. Amino acids: CASSNLSPGVGTQYF.

The J gene is TRBJ1-2, the V gene TRBV7-9; 8 bases agree with TRBD1. From germline, CDR1 is SEHNR and CDR2 FQNEAQ (reference sequence). This CDR3 contains 15 residues. The V and J ends lost 5 bases and 4 bases, in that order; junction bases with no gene match: 9. CDR3 sequence reads: CASSPGQGASYGYTF. For the CDR3, the DNA is TGTGCCAGCAGCCCCGGGCAGGGGGCAAGCTATGGCTACACCTTC.

This clonotype came up a few times. V gene TRBV20-1 combines with J gene TRBJ2-1; 7 bases are shared with TRBD2. The CDR3 spans 15 residues. In germline, CDR1 is DFQATT, CDR2 SNEGSKA (reference sequence). The V gene end was trimmed by 6 bases and the J gene end by 7 bases; junction bases not matched to a gene: 15. Written as DNA, the CDR3 is TGCAGTGCAAACCACGGGGCTAGCGGAGTTAATGAGCAGTTCTTC. Translation: CSANHGASGVNEQFF.

The rearrangement links TRBV7-6 to TRBJ2-1; 8 nucleotides line up with TRBD2. The germline V gene has CDR1 SGHVS and CDR2 FNYEAQ. Unmatched junction bases numbered 16, after V lost 3 bases and J lost 9 bases. CDR3 length: 17 amino acids. This CDR3 is CASSFRGPKRELGEQFF. CDR3 bases: TGTGCCAGCAGCTTTCGGGGACCTAAGCGGGAGTTGGGTGAGCAGTTCTTC.

The chain joins TRBV29-1 to TRBJ2-1; 7 positions match TRBD2. This CDR3 is built from 13 residues. The germline V gene encodes CDR1 SQVTM and CDR2 ANQGSEA. The CDR3 is CNDGASGYNEQFF. The DNA for the CDR3 is TGCAACGACGGGGCTAGCGGATACAATGAGCAGTTCTTC.

The genes are TRBV29-1 and TRBJ2-3; 10 nucleotides match TRBD2. Losses at the gene ends were 6 bases for V and 5 bases for J; bases not matched to a gene: 8. Looked up from germline, CDR1 is SQVTM and CDR2 is ANQGSEA. The CDR3 has 14 amino acids. The DNA of the CDR3 is TGCAGCGTGTCCTTAGCGGGGGGAATAGATACGCAGTATTTT. Amino acids: CSVSLAGGIDTQYF.

The rearrangement links TRBV28 to TRBJ2-3; 9 nucleotides align to TRBD2. CDR3 length: 15 amino acids. Germline CDR1 and CDR2: MDHEN and SYDVKM. J was trimmed by 5 bases and V by 2 bases; bases with no gene match: 5. In DNA form, the CDR3 reads TGTGCCAGCAGTTTAGGCGGGAGGGGGAAAGATACGCAGTATTTT. Its protein is CASSLGGRGKDTQYF.

The chain recombines TRBV29-1 with TRBJ2-1; 9 bases align to TRBD1. The CDR3 contains 16 residues. After removal of 6 bases from V and 0 bases from J, the junction contained 9 bases not matched to a gene. The germline V gene has CDR1 SQVTM and CDR2 ANQGSEA. This CDR3 is CSVPNRDRVSYNEQFF. In DNA, the CDR3 is TGCAGCGTCCCGAATAGGGACAGGGTCTCCTACAATGAGCAGTTCTTC.

This clonotype has only a few counts. The rearrangement links TRBV9 to TRBJ2-2; D might be TRBD2 (5 bases). Germline V CDR1 and CDR2: SGDLS, YYNGEE. V lost 2 bases and J 4 bases, leaving 15 bases between the germline ends. The CDR3 runs to 16 residues. This chain's CDR3 is CASSVLTSSGTGELFF. The CDR3 DNA follows: TGTGCCAGCAGCGTCCTCACTAGTTCGGGCACCGGGGAGCTGTTTTTT.

The chain uses TRBV5-1 and TRBJ1-6; no reliable D call. CDR3 size: 16 residues. Germline V lookup: CDR1 SGHRS, CDR2 YFSETQ. With 6 bases removed from V and 9 bases from J, the gap between germline ends came to 22 bases. This chain's CDR3 is CASTMGGGRGGSPLHF. The CDR3 nucleotides are TGCGCCAGCACCATGGGCGGCGGCAGAGGTGGTTCACCCCTCCACTTT. Based on the CDR3 plus reference TRBV5-1 and TRBJ1-6, the full variable domain is KAGVTQTPRYLIKTRGQQVTLSCSPISGHRSVSWYQQTPGQGLQFLFEYFSETQRNKGNFPGRFSGRQFSNSRSEMNVSTLELGDSALYLCASTMGGGRGGSPLHFGNGTRLTVT.

The chain links TRBV27 to TRBJ2-3; 8 nucleotides match TRBD2. V shed 6 bases and J 3 bases; nucleotides not matched to a gene: 5. The CDR3 is 14 residues long. Germline-derived CDR1 and CDR2 are MNHEY and SMNVEV (reference sequence). CDR3 DNA sequence: TGTGCCAGCAGACAAGAGCGGGAGACAGATACGCAGTATTTT. Amino acids: CASRQERETDTQYF.

To note about this clonotype: Germline is not matched at one junction end, which may reflect a read error. J is TRBJ2-1 and V is TRBV28; 10 bases align to TRBD2. This CDR3 spans 12 amino acids. Per germline, CDR1 MDHEN and CDR2 SYDVKM. The DNA for the CDR3 is TGTGTCAGCAGACAGGGACTAGCGCAGAAGTTCTTC. Amino acid sequence: CVSRQGLAQKFF.

There are many counts of this clonotype. V and J are TRBV6-6 and TRBJ2-5, with 9 bases aligning to TRBD2. V trimming: 0 bases; J trimming: 2 bases; junction bases outside the gene matches: 4. The V gene's germline CDR1 is MNHNY and CDR2 SVGAGI (reference sequence). The CDR3 loop spans 16 amino acids. This CDR3 is CASSYSGLASQETQYF. The CDR3 DNA is TGTGCCAGCAGTTACTCCGGACTAGCGTCACAAGAGACCCAGTACTTC.